Listed below are T cell receptor beta chains from one sample, sequenced in a study of cytomegalovirus exposure and HLA in healthy donors. Repertoires were generated with immunoSEQ multiplex PCR, while TCRdb's copy carries only in-frame clones and drops some. The sample shows around 80,000 clones, approximately 79% of them seen only once. The sequenced material came from PBMCs. The source of these receptors is a female donor in good health and CMV-seronegative. Both conserved end residues are trimmed from each CDR3.

TRBV27,TRBJ1-4,ASSFRRANEKLF
TRBV15,TRBJ2-7,ATSREPGGVHEQY
TRBV29-1,TRBJ2-1,SGVQGSEQF
TRBV29-1,TRBJ2-3,SVEGGGGNTQY
TRBV18,TRBJ2-7,ASSPPSSYEQY
TRBV7-9,TRBJ1-1,ASSSQGAAEAF
TRBV2,TRBJ2-2,ASSARTGGPGELF
TRBV28,TRBJ1-4,ASSPRGLGEKLF
TRBV7-2,TRBJ2-7,ASSRTSRYEQY
TRBV25-1,TRBJ1-2,ASSPERTGPYGYT
TRBV4-3,TRBJ1-2,ASSPGQGPGYGYT
TRBV30,TRBJ1-2,AWTLGTSLPNYGYT
TRBV12-5,TRBJ1-1,ASGLVGGVGRAF
TRBV14,TRBJ2-3,ASSLRDSDTQY
TRBV6-5,TRBJ2-2,ATRQGPTGELF
TRBV18,TRBJ1-6,ASSSRYPPLH
TRBV30,TRBJ1-4,AWSRGGTNEKLF
TRBV28,TRBJ1-1,ASSLVEAGEAF
TRBV5-6,TRBJ1-5,ASSLFTGGERQPQH
TRBV6-1,TRBJ1-2,ASSEYPYGYT
TRBV6-1,TRBJ2-2,ASSEQGAGELF
TRBV19,TRBJ1-5,ASRGPGQGLVQPQH
TRBV5-4,TRBJ2-2,ASSTPGWRTGELF
TRBV9,TRBJ1-2,ASSVASGRNYGYT
TRBV29-1,TRBJ1-2,SVERSGRGSSGYT
TRBV4-2,TRBJ1-6,ASSQDRAYNSPLH
TRBV28,TRBJ2-5,ASSLLSGGPGTQY
TRBV6-5,TRBJ1-2,ASSSYRSGYT
TRBV30,TRBJ2-7,AWTPGLAGPYEQY
TRBV7-2,TRBJ1-1,ASSPFVQGNTEAF
TRBV7-9,TRBJ2-1,ASSPGTTLTDEQF
TRBV28,TRBJ1-4,ASSSGGQKEKLF
TRBV19,TRBJ1-3,ASIKRTGDSGNTIY
TRBV5-1,TRBJ2-7,ASSLVAGGSYEQY
TRBV11-2,TRBJ2-7,ASSLEQPLTYEQY
TRBV6-1,TRBJ1-6,ATLAGSYNSPLH
TRBV5-1,TRBJ2-1,ASSLGASGGNEQF
TRBV2,TRBJ1-5,ASSPGQGDQPQH
TRBV15,TRBJ2-1,ATSREGTSGRGYNEQF
TRBV30,TRBJ1-3,AWSQGLGANTIY
TRBV4-2,TRBJ2-3,ASSQEPSGRLPDTQY